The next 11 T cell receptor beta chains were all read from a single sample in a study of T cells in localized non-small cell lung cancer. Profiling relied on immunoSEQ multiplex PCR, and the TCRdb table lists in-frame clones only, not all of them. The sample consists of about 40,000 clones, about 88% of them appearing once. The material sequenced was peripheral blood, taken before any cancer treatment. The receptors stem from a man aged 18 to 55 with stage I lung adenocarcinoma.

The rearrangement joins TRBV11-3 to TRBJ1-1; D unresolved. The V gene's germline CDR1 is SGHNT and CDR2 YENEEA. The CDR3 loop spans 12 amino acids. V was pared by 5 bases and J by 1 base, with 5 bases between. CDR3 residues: CASSPGNTEAFF. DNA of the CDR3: TGTGCCAGCAGCCCAGGGAACACTGAAGCTTTCTTT. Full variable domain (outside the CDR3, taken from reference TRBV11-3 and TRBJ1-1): EAGVVQSPRYKIIEKKQPVAFWCNPISGHNTLYWYLQNLGQGPELLIRYENEEAVDDSQLPKDRFSAERLKGVDSTLKIQPAELGDSAVYLCASSPGNTEAFFGQGTRLTVV.

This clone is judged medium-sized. The CDR3 reads CASSRGRGTEAFF. CDR3 in DNA: TGTGCCAGCAGTAGGGGTCGAGGAACTGAAGCTTTCTTT. The chain uses TRBV2 and TRBJ1-1; possible D gene TRBD1, 5 bases. Looked up from germline, CDR1 is SNHLY and CDR2 is FYNNEI. The CDR3 covers 13 residues. The V gene lost 5 bases and the J gene lost 5 bases, with 12 bases spanning the gap.

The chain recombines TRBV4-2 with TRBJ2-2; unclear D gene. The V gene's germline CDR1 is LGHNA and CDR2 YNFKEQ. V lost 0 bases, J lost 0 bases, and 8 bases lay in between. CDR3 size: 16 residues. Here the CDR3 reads CASSQDSRSNTGELFF. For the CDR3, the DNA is TGTGCCAGCAGCCAAGACAGCCGATCGAACACCGGGGAGCTGTTTTTT.

CDR3 protein: CASSLTRAASNEKLFF. CDR3 coding DNA: TGTGCCAGCTCACTGACACGGGCCGCCTCTAATGAAAAACTGTTTTTT. The chain recombines TRBV18 with TRBJ1-4, with D unclear. With 4 bases removed from V and 3 bases from J, the gap between germline ends came to 15 bases. The germline V gene encodes CDR1 KGHSH and CDR2 LQKENI. The CDR3 covers 16 residues.

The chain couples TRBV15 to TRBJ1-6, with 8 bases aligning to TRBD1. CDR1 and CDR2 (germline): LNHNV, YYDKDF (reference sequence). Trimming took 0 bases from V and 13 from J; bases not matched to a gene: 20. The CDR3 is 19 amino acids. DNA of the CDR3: TGTGCCACCAGCAGAGAAAAATCAGATCGGACAGGGAGATCTTTCCCCCTCCACTTT. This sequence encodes CATSREKSDRTGRSFPLHF. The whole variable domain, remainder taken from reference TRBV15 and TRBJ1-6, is DAMVIQNPRYQVTQFGKPVTLSCSQTLNHNVMYWYQQKSSQAPKLLFHYYDKDFNNEADTPDNFQSRRPNTSFCFLDIRSPGLGDTAMYLCATSREKSDRTGRSFPLHFGNGTRLTVT.

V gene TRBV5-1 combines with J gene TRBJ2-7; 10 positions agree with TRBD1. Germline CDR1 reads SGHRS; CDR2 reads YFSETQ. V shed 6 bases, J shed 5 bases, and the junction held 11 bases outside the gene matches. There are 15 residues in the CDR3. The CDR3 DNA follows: TGCGCCAGCACTTCACTTACCGGGACAGGGGACGAGCAGTACTTC. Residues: CASTSLTGTGDEQYF.

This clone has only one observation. The CDR3 region is CASSEWEGRGEKLFF. The CDR3 DNA reads as TGTGCCAGCAGTGAATGGGAGGGGAGGGGTGAAAAACTGTTTTTT. The rearrangement uses TRBV25-1 and TRBJ1-4; TRBD1 might be the D (5 bases). CDR1 and CDR2 from the germline V gene are MGHDK and SYGVNS. V lost 1 base, J lost 7 bases, and 13 bases lay in between. This CDR3 spans 15 amino acids.

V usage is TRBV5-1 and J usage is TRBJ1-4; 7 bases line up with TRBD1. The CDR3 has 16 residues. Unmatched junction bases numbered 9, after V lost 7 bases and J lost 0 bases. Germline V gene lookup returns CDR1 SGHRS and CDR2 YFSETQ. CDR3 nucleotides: TGCGCCAGCGCGAGGGACAGCCCTGCAACTAATGAAAAACTGTTTTTT. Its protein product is CASARDSPATNEKLFF.

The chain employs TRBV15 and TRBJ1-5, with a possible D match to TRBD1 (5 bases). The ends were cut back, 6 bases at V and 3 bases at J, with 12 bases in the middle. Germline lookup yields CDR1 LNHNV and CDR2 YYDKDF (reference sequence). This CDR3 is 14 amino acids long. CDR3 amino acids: CATRQGPINQPQHF. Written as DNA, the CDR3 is TGTGCCACCAGGCAGGGACCGATCAATCAGCCCCAGCATTTT.

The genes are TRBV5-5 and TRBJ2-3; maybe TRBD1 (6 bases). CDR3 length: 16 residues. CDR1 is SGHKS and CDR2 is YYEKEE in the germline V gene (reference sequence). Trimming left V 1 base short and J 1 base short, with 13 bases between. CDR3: CASSLYWPGGTDTQYF. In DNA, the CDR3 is TGTGCCAGCAGCTTGTACTGGCCAGGGGGCACAGATACGCAGTATTTT.

The CDR3 nucleotides are TGTGCCAGCAGCTTAGAGACAGGGGACAATCAGCCCCAGCATTTT. Encoded protein: CASSLETGDNQPQHF. The V gene is TRBV7-2, the J gene TRBJ1-5; 8 bases line up with TRBD1. Losses at the gene ends were 1 base for V and 3 bases for J; bases not matched to a gene: 2. CDR1 SGHTA and CDR2 FQGNSA come from the germline V gene. This CDR3 is built from 15 residues. Together with reference TRBV7-2 and TRBJ1-5, the CDR3 gives the full variable domain: GAGVSQSPSNKVTEKGKDVELRCDPISGHTALYWYRQSLGQGLEFLIYFQGNSAPDKSGLPSDRFSAERTGGSVSTLTIQRTQQEDSAVYLCASSLETGDNQPQHFGDGTRLSIL.